Listed here are 6 T cell receptor beta chains from one sample, sequenced in a study of cytomegalovirus exposure and HLA in healthy donors. Researchers ran the PCR with 60 Vbeta and 13 Jbeta primers. Here immunoSEQ multiplex PCR was the method, and the copy in TCRdb shows in-frame clones only, minus some. The table records 110,000 to 150,000 clones, approximately 9% of them present only once. The sequenced sample consisted of PBMCs. All receptors derive from a male donor in good health and CMV-seronegative.

This clone was found a few times. The rearrangement joins TRBV5-1 to TRBJ2-1; 7 positions agree with TRBD2. V was pared by 1 base and J by 2 bases, with 6 bases of the junction left unmatched. There are 16 residues in the CDR3. Per germline, CDR1 SGHRS and CDR2 YFSETQ. The CDR3 coding sequence is TGCGCCAGCAGCTTGTACGCGGGAGTGACCTACAATGAGCAGTTCTTC. Amino acid sequence: CASSLYAGVTYNEQFF.

The chain has TRBV5-1 and TRBJ2-3, with 8 bases aligning to TRBD2. The CDR3 extends over 17 amino acids. Germline loops: CDR1 SGHRS, CDR2 YFSETQ. The J segment lost 4 bases and the V segment lost 4 bases, leaving 14 bases of the junction unmatched. The CDR3 reads CASSLNPGTSGADTQYF. CDR3 sequence (DNA): TGCGCCAGCAGCCTAAACCCCGGGACTAGTGGCGCAGATACGCAGTATTTT.

This clone appeared a few times. This chain uses TRBV11-2 with TRBJ2-1; a weak D match, TRBD1 (5 bases). The CDR3 contains 13 residues. V was pared by 5 bases and J by 7 bases, with 12 bases between. Germline CDR1 is SGHAT and CDR2 is FQNNGV. CDR3 DNA: TGTGCCAGCAGCCCATCTGGGGCGAATGAGCAGTTCTTC. Translating gives CASSPSGANEQFF.

This clone was counted only a few times. This sequence joins TRBV28 and TRBJ1-2; possible D gene TRBD1, 6 bases. V lost 3 bases to trimming and J lost 4 bases, with 6 bases between them. Germline CDR1 reads MDHEN; CDR2 reads SYDVKM. This CDR3 region has 12 residues. The CDR3 sequence: CASSLDSYGYTF. The CDR3, as DNA: TGTGCCAGCAGTTTGGACAGCTATGGCTACACCTTC.

This clone showed up just a few times. The CDR3 region has the DNA TGTGCCAGCAAGTCGCGGGGAGACCGGGGGACAGATACGCAGTATTTT. It is translated as CASKSRGDRGTDTQYF. The chain combines TRBV27 with TRBJ2-3, with a weak D call TRBD2 (6 bases). From germline, CDR1 is MNHEY and CDR2 SMNVEV (reference sequence). Trimming took 7 bases from V and 3 from J, leaving 20 bases between them. This CDR3 contains 16 residues.

This chain connects TRBV28 to TRBJ2-1, with D unresolved. CDR3 length: 17 residues. CDR1 is MDHEN and CDR2 is SYDVKM in the germline V gene. The V and J ends lost 5 bases and 4 bases respectively, with 21 bases between them. The CDR3 bases are TGTGCCAGCAGTCTCCCGAGTCCGTCTGTAGCTTACAATGAGCAGTTCTTC. Its protein product is CASSLPSPSVAYNEQFF.